This TCR beta chain was documented in a study of post-analysis software for immune sequencing data. Background on the study: Relapsing-remitting, secondary progressive and progressive-relapsing forms of multiple sclerosis all featured among disease courses.

Study outcomes and limitations: Patients carried a handful of TRBV segments more frequently than controls did, and TRBV5-6, TRBV5-1 and TRBV20-1 were among them. Among multiple sclerosis patients, normalized Chao1 diversity was significantly below that of controls.

Germline V CDR1 and CDR2: DFQATT, SNEGSKA (reference sequence). Trimming took 3 bases from V and 0 from J, leaving 19 bases between them. The CDR3 has 17 amino acids. Every TCR beta cDNA library bore unique molecular identifiers. Between roughly 1 and 11 million T cells gave rise to 500,000 to 650,000 cDNA molecules. TCRdb reanalysed the PCR reads using MiXCR and keeps one entry per CDR3 protein. This sample carries about half a million distinct CDR3 sequences, 30% to 40% of them seen once, and the ten largest clones take 4.5% to 7.5%. As for this clonotype: The antigen remains undetermined.

The receptor comes from a girl under 18 with multiple sclerosis. The chain carries TRBV20-1 and TRBJ2-3; D unresolved. The specimen sequenced was blood. CDR3 sequence: CSARPYPRQTSTDTQYF. In DNA form, the CDR3 reads TGCAGTGCTAGGCCCTATCCTAGGCAAACTAGCACAGATACGCAGTATTTT.